Listed below are T cell receptor beta chains from one sample, sequenced in a study of OX40 agonist ivuxolimab in advanced cancers. The assay was immunoSEQ multiplex PCR, and TCRdb's table has in-frame clones only and misses some. The data hold over 85,000 clones, with about nine tenths observed a single time. Source: CD4+ or CD8+ T cells sorted from blood, taken in a trial of the OX40 agonist ivuxolimab. Source of these receptors: an adult with an advanced solid tumor such as melanoma, head and neck, liver or kidney cancer. Both conserved end residues are part of each CDR3. A D gene is named only where the DNA matches it firmly. Part of the rows lack a size; the others show once, few, many or a class for expanded clones.

d_gene,len,v_gene,abundance,j_gene,CDR3aa,CDR3nt
.,12,TRBV19,.,TRBJ2-1,CASSLYYNEQFF,TGTGCCAGTAGTTTATATTACAATGAGCAGTTCTTC
.,14,TRBV10-1,few,TRBJ1-1,CASSAGRLGPQAFF,TGCGCCAGCAGTGCTGGCAGACTGGGGCCACAAGCTTTCTTT
.,16,TRBV7-9,.,TRBJ1-3,CASSPRGVSSGNTIYF,TGTGCCAGCAGCCCCCGTGGGGTGAGCTCTGGAAACACCATATATTTT
.,12,TRBV13,.,TRBJ2-3,CASSTSTDTQYF,TGTGCCAGCAGCACCTCCACAGATACGCAGTATTTT
TRBD2,19,TRBV4-2,.,TRBJ2-7,CASSQDLTSGRTLTYEQYF,TGTGCCAGCAGCCAAGATCTGACTAGCGGGAGAACTTTAACCTACGAGCAGTACTTC
.,12,TRBV29-1,once,TRBJ1-2,CSVDPGNYGYTF,TGCAGCGTTGATCCAGGGAACTATGGCTACACCTTC
.,16,TRBV9,.,TRBJ2-5,CASSPGFRTIQETQYF,TGTGCCAGCAGCCCAGGTTTCAGGACCATTCAAGAGACCCAGTACTTC
TRBD2,15,TRBV19,once,TRBJ2-3,CASSIGGRDTDTQYF,TGTGCCAGTAGTATAGGCGGGAGGGACACAGATACGCAGTATTTT
.,13,TRBV5-6,.,TRBJ2-5,CASSPVSQETQYF,TGTGCCAGCAGTCCGGTGAGCCAAGAGACCCAGTACTTC
.,14,TRBV19,.,TRBJ2-4,CASSLSPPANIQYF,TGTGCCAGTAGCCTATCCCCTCCCGCAAACATTCAGTACTTC
.,13,TRBV7-2,.,TRBJ2-5,CASSPGSQETQYF,TGTGCCAGCAGCCCCGGAAGCCAAGAGACCCAGTACTTC
.,13,TRBV7-2,few,TRBJ1-1,CASSLTPNTEAFF,TGTGCCAGCAGCTTGACTCCGAACACTGAAGCTTTCTTT
.,14,TRBV5-1,.,TRBJ1-4,CASSLGQINEKLFF,TGCGCCAGCAGCTTAGGACAGATCAATGAAAAACTGTTTTTT
.,15,TRBV5-1,.,TRBJ2-2,CASSVDQPNTGELFF,TGCGCCAGCAGCGTTGACCAGCCGAACACCGGGGAGCTGTTTTTT
.,16,TRBV29-1,.,TRBJ1-4,CSVDWDIYATNEKLFF,TGCAGCGTTGATTGGGACATATATGCAACTAATGAAAAACTGTTTTTT
TRBD1,11,TRBV30,.,TRBJ2-5,CAWSVRDREYF,TGTGCCTGGAGTGTGCGGGACAGGGAGTACTTC
.,13,TRBV11-2,.,TRBJ1-2,CASSEDSNYGYTF,TGTGCCAGCAGCGAAGACAGCAACTATGGCTACACCTTC
TRBD1,15,TRBV7-9,.,TRBJ2-2,CASSRDSYNTGELFF,TGTGCCAGCAGCCGGGACAGTTATAACACCGGGGAGCTGTTTTTT
.,16,TRBV2,.,TRBJ1-5,CASSETGTNSNQPQHF,TGTGCCAGCAGTGAAACAGGAACCAATAGCAATCAGCCCCAGCATTTT
.,14,TRBV18,.,TRBJ2-5,CASSRAGAQETQYF,TGTGCCAGCTCACGCGCGGGGGCCCAAGAGACCCAGTACTTC
TRBD1,15,TRBV9,.,TRBJ2-2,CASSAQGAHTGELFF,TGTGCCAGCAGCGCCCAGGGGGCCCACACCGGGGAGCTGTTTTTT
.,13,TRBV5-1,.,TRBJ2-5,CASSWAPQETQYF,TGCGCCAGCAGCTGGGCCCCCCAAGAGACCCAGTACTTC
.,12,TRBV15,.,TRBJ2-5,CATSRTIETQYF,TGTGCCACCAGCAGGACTATAGAGACCCAGTACTTC
.,10,TRBV2,.,TRBJ2-7,CASSVYEQYF,TGTGCCAGCAGTGTCTACGAGCAGTACTTC
TRBD1,14,TRBV7-2,.,TRBJ2-4,CASSDRAAKNIQYF,TGTGCCAGCAGCGACAGGGCTGCCAAAAACATTCAGTACTTC
.,13,TRBV11-2,.,TRBJ1-2,CASSPAGSWGYTF,TGTGCCAGCAGCCCCGCGGGGTCTTGGGGCTACACCTTC
.,14,TRBV5-6,.,TRBJ1-2,CASSLGTTGYGYTF,TGTGCCAGCAGCTTGGGCACCACAGGCTATGGCTACACCTTC
TRBD1,14,TRBV7-2,.,TRBJ1-2,CASSLNRRGQGYTF,TGTGCCAGCAGCTTAAATCGCAGGGGGCAGGGCTACACCTTC
.,14,TRBV7-8,.,TRBJ1-1,CASSAGHRNTEAFF,TGTGCCAGCAGCGCCGGACACAGGAACACTGAAGCTTTCTTT
.,12,TRBV6-1,.,TRBJ1-5,CASTEGNQPQHF,TGTGCCAGCACGGAGGGCAATCAGCCCCAGCATTTT
TRBD2,16,TRBV5-1,.,TRBJ2-5,CASSIGLAGRRETQYF,TGCGCCAGCAGCATCGGACTAGCGGGGAGAAGAGAGACCCAGTACTTC
.,14,TRBV13,.,TRBJ1-6,CASSWGTYNSPLHF,TGTGCCAGCAGCTGGGGCACCTATAATTCACCCCTCCACTTT
.,13,TRBV19,few,TRBJ1-4,CASSLQGLEKLFF,TGTGCCAGTAGTCTACAGGGTTTGGAAAAACTGTTTTTT
TRBD1,14,TRBV5-5,.,TRBJ1-4,CASSWGQTNEKLFF,TGTGCCAGCAGCTGGGGACAGACTAATGAAAAACTGTTTTTT
TRBD1,14,TRBV19,.,TRBJ2-1,CATRDRPSSGEQFF,TGTGCCACCCGGGACAGGCCTTCCTCGGGGGAGCAGTTCTTC
.,14,TRBV25-1,.,TRBJ2-7,CASSEYLQAHGQYF,TGTGCCAGCAGTGAATATCTACAGGCCCACGGGCAGTACTTC
.,16,TRBV7-9,.,TRBJ2-2,CASSPKGRRGTGELFF,TGTGCCAGCAGCCCAAAGGGGCGCCGGGGGACCGGGGAGCTGTTTTTT
.,18,TRBV4-2,few,TRBJ2-3,CASSLQGGSDTSTDTQYF,TGTGCCAGCAGCCTCCAAGGAGGATCAGACACTAGCACAGATACGCAGTATTTT
TRBD1,14,TRBV19,.,TRBJ2-7,CASSDRGGSYEQYF,TGTGCCAGTAGTGACAGGGGGGGCAGCTACGAGCAGTACTTC
TRBD2,13,TRBV5-1,.,TRBJ2-1,CASATSGRNEQFF,TGCGCCAGCGCGACTAGCGGGAGAAATGAGCAGTTCTTC
.,16,TRBV30,.,TRBJ1-6,CAWRRAGSSYNSPLHF,TGTGCCTGGAGAAGAGCAGGGAGCTCCTATAATTCACCCCTCCACTTT
TRBD1,11,TRBV20-1,.,TRBJ1-1,CSAKRTGVAFF,TGCAGTGCTAAGAGGACAGGGGTGGCTTTCTTT
.,14,TRBV30,.,TRBJ1-3,CAWRTQGSGNTIYF,TGTGCCTGGAGAACTCAGGGCTCTGGAAACACCATATATTTT
.,13,TRBV30,few,TRBJ1-3,CAWSVDQGATIYF,TGTGCCTGGAGTGTAGACCAGGGAGCCACCATATATTTT
.,16,TRBV4-1,.,TRBJ1-1,CASSQKAGAANTEAFF,TGCGCCAGCAGCCAAAAAGCGGGGGCCGCGAACACTGAAGCTTTCTTT